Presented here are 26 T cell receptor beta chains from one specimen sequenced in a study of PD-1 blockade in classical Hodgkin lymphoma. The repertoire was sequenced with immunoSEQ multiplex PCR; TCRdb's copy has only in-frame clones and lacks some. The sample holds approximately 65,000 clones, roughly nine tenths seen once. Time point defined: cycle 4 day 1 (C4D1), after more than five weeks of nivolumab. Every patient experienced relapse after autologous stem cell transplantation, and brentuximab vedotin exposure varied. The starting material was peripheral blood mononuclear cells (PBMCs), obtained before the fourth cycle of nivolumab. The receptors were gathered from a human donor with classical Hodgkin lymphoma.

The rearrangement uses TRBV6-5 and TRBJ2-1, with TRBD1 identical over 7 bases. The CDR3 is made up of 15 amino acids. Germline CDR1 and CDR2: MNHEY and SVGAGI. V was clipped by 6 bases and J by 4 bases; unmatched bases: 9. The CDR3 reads CASSLTGETYNEQFF. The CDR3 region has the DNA TGTGCCAGCAGCTTAACAGGGGAAACTTACAATGAGCAGTTCTTC.

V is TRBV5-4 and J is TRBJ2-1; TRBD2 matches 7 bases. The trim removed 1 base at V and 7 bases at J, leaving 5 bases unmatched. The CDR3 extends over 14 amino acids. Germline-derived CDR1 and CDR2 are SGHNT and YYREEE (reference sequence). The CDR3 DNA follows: TGTGCCAGCAGCTTGTCCAGGGAGGGAAATGAGCAGTTCTTC. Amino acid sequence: CASSLSREGNEQFF.

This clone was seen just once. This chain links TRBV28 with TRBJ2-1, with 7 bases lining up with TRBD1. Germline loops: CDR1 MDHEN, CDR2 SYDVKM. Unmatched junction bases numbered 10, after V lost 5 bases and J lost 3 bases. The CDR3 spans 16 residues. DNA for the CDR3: TGTGCCAGCAGTCCCGTAAGGGACAGAAACTACAATGAGCAGTTCTTC. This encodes CASSPVRDRNYNEQFF.

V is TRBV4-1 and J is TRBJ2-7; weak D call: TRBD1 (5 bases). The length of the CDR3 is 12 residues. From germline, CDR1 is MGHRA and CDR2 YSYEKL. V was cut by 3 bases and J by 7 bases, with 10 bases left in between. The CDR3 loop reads CASSHPRGEQYF. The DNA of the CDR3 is TGCGCCAGCAGCCACCCTAGGGGAGAGCAGTACTTC.

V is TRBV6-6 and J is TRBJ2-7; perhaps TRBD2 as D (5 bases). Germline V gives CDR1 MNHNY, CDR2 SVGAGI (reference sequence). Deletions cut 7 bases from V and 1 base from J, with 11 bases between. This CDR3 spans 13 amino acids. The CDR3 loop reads CASNLAGSYEQYF. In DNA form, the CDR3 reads TGTGCCAGCAATCTCGCGGGTTCCTACGAGCAGTACTTC.

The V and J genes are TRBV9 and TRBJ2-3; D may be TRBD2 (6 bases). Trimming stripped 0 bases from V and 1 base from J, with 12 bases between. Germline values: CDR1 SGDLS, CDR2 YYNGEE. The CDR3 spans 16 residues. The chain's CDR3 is CASSVVGGAGTDTQYF. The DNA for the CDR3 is TGTGCCAGCAGCGTAGTGGGGGGAGCGGGCACAGATACGCAGTATTTT.

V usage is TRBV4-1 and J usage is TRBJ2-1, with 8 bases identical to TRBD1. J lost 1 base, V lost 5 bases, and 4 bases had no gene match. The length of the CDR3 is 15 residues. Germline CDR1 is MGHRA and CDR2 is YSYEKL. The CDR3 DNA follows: TGCGCCAGCAGCGATCAGGGGGCATCCTACAATGAGCAGTTCTTC. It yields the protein CASSDQGASYNEQFF.

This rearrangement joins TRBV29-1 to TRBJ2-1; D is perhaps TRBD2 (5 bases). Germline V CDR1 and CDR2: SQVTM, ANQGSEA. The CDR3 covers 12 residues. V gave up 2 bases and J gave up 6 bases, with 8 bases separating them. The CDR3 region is CSVELAGNEQFF. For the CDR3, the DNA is TGCAGCGTTGAACTAGCTGGCAATGAGCAGTTCTTC.

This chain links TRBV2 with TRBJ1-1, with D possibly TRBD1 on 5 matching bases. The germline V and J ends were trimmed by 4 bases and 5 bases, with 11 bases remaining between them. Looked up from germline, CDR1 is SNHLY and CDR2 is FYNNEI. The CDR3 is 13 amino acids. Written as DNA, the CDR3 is TGTGCCAGCAGTGCCGGGGGAGGGACTGAAGCTTTCTTT. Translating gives CASSAGGGTEAFF.

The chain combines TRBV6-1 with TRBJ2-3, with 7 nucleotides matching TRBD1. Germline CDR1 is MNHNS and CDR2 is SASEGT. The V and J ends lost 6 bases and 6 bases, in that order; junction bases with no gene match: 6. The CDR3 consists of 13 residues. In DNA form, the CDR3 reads TGTGCCAGCAGCGACAGGGTCGGGGATACGCAGTATTTT. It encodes CASSDRVGDTQYF.

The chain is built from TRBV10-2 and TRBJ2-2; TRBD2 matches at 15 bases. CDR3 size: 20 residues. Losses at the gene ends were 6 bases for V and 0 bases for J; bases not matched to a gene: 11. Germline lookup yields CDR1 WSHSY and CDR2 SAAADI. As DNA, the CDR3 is TGCGCCAGCAGCGCGATACTGGGACTAGCGGGGGGCTCGAACACCGGGGAGCTGTTTTTT. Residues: CASSAILGLAGGSNTGELFF.

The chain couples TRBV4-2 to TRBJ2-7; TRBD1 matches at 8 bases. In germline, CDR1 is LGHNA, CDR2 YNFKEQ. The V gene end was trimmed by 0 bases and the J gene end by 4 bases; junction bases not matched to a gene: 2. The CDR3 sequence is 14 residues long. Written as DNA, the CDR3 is TGTGCCAGCAGCCAAGATACAGGGGGGTACGAGCAGTACTTC. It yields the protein CASSQDTGGYEQYF.

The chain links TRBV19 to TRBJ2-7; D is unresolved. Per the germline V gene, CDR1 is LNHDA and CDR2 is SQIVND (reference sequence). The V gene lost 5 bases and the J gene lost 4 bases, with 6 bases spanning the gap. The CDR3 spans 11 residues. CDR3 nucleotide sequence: TGTGCCAGTAGTTCGGTTTACGAGCAGTACTTC. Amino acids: CASSSVYEQYF.

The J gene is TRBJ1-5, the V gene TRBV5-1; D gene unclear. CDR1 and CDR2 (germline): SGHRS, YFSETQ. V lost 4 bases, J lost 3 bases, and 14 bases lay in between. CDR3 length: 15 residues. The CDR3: CASSPDVGFNQPQHF. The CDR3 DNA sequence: TGCGCCAGCAGCCCGGATGTAGGATTCAATCAGCCCCAGCATTTT.

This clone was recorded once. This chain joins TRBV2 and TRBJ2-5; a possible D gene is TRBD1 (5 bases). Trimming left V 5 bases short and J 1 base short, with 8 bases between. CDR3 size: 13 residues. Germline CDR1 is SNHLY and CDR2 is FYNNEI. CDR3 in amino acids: CASSRQFQETQYF. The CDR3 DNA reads TGTGCCAGCAGTCGACAGTTCCAAGAGACCCAGTACTTC.

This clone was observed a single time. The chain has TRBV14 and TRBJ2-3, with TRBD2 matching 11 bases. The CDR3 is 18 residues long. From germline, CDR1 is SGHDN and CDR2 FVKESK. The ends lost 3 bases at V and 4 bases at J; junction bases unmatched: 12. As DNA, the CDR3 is TGTGCCAGCAGCCACATAGCGGGGGGGCCCCGAGGCGCAGATACGCAGTATTTT. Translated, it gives CASSHIAGGPRGADTQYF.

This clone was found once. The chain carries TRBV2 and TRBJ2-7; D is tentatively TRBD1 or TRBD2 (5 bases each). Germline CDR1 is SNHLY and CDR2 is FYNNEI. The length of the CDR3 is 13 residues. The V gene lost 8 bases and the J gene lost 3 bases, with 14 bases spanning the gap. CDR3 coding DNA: TGTGCCAGCCGGGGACCTCAGGGCTACGAGCAGTACTTC. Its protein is CASRGPQGYEQYF.

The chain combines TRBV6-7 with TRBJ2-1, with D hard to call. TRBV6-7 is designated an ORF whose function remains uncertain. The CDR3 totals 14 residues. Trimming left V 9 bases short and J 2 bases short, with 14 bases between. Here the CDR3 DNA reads TGTGCCAGATCCCCCGGCGGTACCTACAATGAGCAGTTCTTC. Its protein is CARSPGGTYNEQFF.

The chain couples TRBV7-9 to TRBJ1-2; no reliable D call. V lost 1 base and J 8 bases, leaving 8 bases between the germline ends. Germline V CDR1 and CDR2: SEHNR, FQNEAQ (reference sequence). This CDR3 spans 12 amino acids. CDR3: CASSLGGRGYTF. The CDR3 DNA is TGTGCCAGCAGCTTAGGAGGGAGGGGCTACACCTTC.

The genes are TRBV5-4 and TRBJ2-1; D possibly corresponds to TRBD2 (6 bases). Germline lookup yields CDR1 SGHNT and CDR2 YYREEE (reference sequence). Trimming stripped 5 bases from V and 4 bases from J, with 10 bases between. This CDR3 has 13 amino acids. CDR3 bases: TGTGCCAGCAGAAGGACTAATTACAATGAGCAGTTCTTC. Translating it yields CASRRTNYNEQFF.

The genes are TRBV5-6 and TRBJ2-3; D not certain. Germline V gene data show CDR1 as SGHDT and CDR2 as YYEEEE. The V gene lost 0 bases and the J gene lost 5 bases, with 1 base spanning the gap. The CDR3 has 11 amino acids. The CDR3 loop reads CASSLGDTQYF. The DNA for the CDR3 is TGTGCCAGCAGCTTGGGAGATACGCAGTATTTT.

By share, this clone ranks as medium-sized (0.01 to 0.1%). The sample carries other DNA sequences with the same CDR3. This CDR3 is CASSPSLGGYEQYF. Here the CDR3 DNA reads TGTGCCAGCAGTCCCTCCCTCGGAGGCTACGAGCAGTACTTC. The V call is TRBV6-5, the J call TRBJ2-7; TRBD2 might be the D (5 bases). With 5 bases removed from V and 3 bases from J, the gap between germline ends came to 14 bases. In germline, CDR1 is MNHEY, CDR2 SVGAGI. This CDR3 has 14 amino acids.

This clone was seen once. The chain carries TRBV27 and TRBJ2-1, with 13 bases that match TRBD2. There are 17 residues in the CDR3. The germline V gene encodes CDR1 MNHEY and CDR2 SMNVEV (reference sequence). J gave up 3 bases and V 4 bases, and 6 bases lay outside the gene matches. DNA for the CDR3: TGTGCCAGCAGTTCCTTGACTAGCGGGGGGATCTACAATGAGCAGTTCTTC. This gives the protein CASSSLTSGGIYNEQFF.

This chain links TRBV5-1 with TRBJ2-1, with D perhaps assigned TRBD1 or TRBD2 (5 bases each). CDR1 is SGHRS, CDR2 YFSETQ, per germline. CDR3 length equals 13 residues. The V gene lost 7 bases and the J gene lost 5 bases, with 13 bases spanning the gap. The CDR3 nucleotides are TGCGCCAGCCACCGAGGGGCAGACAATGAGCAGTTCTTC. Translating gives CASHRGADNEQFF.

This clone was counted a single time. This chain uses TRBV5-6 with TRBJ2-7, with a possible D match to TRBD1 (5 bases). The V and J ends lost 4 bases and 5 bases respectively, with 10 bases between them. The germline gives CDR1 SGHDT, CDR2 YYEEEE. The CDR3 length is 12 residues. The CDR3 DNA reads TGTGCCAGCAGCCAACACAGGAACGAGCAGTACTTC. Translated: CASSQHRNEQYF.

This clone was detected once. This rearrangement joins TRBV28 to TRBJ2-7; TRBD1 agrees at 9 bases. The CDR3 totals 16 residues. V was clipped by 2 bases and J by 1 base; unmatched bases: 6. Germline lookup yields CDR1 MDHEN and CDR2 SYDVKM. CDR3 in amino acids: CASSLITTGGSYEQYF. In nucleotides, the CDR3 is TGTGCCAGCAGTTTAATTACGACAGGGGGGTCCTACGAGCAGTACTTC.